This TCR beta chain was retrieved from a study of cytomegalovirus exposure and HLA in healthy donors. Study at large: Within an early data release were about 85 million unique TCRs drawn from HLA-typed donors. Findings of the study overall: A cluster of highly shared sequence variants was likely a sequencing artifact. TCR beta chains associated with HLA were, in a later analysis, more clonally expanded than equally common others.

Concerning this clone: Its specificity is not known.

CDR3 length equals 16 residues. The germline V and J ends were trimmed by 0 bases and 0 bases, with 12 bases remaining between them. Germline loops: CDR1 SGHNT, CDR2 YYREEE (reference sequence). PCR amplification relied on 60 Vbeta primers (plus 13 Jbeta primers). Assay: immunoSEQ multiplex PCR; the TCRdb copy retains only in-frame clones and omits some. Of under 150,000 clones in the sample, approximately 80% are singletons; the top ten hold about 6.8%. V usage is TRBV5-4 and J usage is TRBJ2-5; possible D gene TRBD1, 5 bases. This TCR derives from a woman in her thirties or forties in good health and CMV-seropositive. The sequenced sample was PBMCs. This CDR3 is CASSLVAGQDQETQYF. DNA of the CDR3: TGTGCCAGCAGCTTGGTTGCAGGGCAGGACCAAGAGACCCAGTACTTC.